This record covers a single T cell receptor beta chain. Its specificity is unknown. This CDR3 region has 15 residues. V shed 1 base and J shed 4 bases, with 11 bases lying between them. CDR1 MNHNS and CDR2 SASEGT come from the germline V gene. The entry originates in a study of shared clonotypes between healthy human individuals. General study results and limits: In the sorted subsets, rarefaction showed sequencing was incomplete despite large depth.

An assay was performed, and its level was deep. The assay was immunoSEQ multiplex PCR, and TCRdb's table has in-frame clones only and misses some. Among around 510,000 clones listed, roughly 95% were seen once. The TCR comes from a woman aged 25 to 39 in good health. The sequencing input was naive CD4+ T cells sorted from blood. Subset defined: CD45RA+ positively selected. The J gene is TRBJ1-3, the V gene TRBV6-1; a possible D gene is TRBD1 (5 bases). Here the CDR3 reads CASSEVGATGNTIYF. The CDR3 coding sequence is TGTGCCAGCAGTGAAGTCGGGGCTACGGGAAACACCATATATTTT.